A single sample gave rise to the 17 T cell receptor beta chains below, sequenced in a study of control samples from healthy donors and cancer patients. Only in-frame clones appear in the TCRdb table, and some are missing; sequencing was by immunoSEQ multiplex PCR. The table records 130,000 or so clones, over 90% of them present only once. Sequences were obtained from PBMCs. These receptors came from a man between 60 and 70 years old with colorectal cancer.

The chain carries TRBV4-1 and TRBJ1-2; no reliable D call. Germline lookup yields CDR1 MGHRA and CDR2 YSYEKL. The germline V and J ends were trimmed by 4 bases and 3 bases, with 12 bases remaining between them. The length of the CDR3 is 14 residues. CDR3 amino acids: CASSRVSADYGYTF. CDR3 nucleotides: TGCGCCAGCAGCCGTGTCTCAGCTGACTATGGCTACACCTTC.

The chain carries TRBV2 and TRBJ1-5; no definite D call. V lost 7 bases, J lost 3 bases, and 10 bases lay in between. CDR3 length: 13 amino acids. Germline V CDR1 and CDR2: SNHLY, FYNNEI. The CDR3: CASTREINQPQHF. CDR3 sequence (DNA): TGTGCCAGCACCCGGGAGATCAATCAGCCCCAGCATTTT.

CDR3 sequence (DNA): TGTGCCAGCAGCGCTGCCCCCACTGGGGCCAACGTCCTGACTTTC. It translates to CASSAAPTGANVLTF. V usage is TRBV9 and J usage is TRBJ2-6; D ambiguous. Trimming left V 3 bases short and J 2 bases short, with 9 bases between. The CDR3 sequence is 15 residues long. Germline V gene lookup returns CDR1 SGDLS and CDR2 YYNGEE.

The chain recombines TRBV12-3 or TRBV12-4 with TRBJ1-2; a weak D match, TRBD1 (6 bases). V lost 6 bases and J lost 5, with 13 bases in between. The CDR3 has 13 residues. CDR3 sequence: CASSPRDMYGYTF. The CDR3 DNA follows: TGTGCCAGCAGCCCTCGGGACATGTATGGCTACACCTTC.

The chain couples TRBV7-9 to TRBJ1-1; tentative D call: TRBD1 (5 bases). Germline V lookup: CDR1 SEHNR, CDR2 FQNEAQ (reference sequence). The CDR3 length is 14 residues. V dropped 5 bases and J dropped 7 bases, with 17 bases sitting between them. For the CDR3, the DNA is TGTGCCAGCAGCCCGGACGGGGCCCTACTTGAAGCTTTCTTT. It yields the protein CASSPDGALLEAFF. Variable domain in full (rest from reference TRBV7-9 and TRBJ1-1): DTGVSQNPRHKITKRGQNVTFRCDPISEHNRLYWYRQTLGQGPEFLTYFQNEAQLEKSRLLSDRFSAERPKGSFSTLEIQRTEQGDSAMYLCASSPDGALLEAFFGQGTRLTVV.

This clone appeared a few times. The J gene is TRBJ2-5, the V gene TRBV10-2; D remains unclear. The CDR3 is 15 amino acids. V was clipped by 2 bases and J by 4 bases, with 14 bases between them. From germline, CDR1 is WSHSY and CDR2 SAAADI. CDR3 protein: CASSENAVLGETQYF. The CDR3 coding sequence is TGCGCCAGCAGTGAGAACGCGGTTCTGGGAGAGACCCAGTACTTC.

J is TRBJ2-1 and V is TRBV29-1; D is unresolved. Germline V gene lookup returns CDR1 SQVTM and CDR2 ANQGSEA. V was cut by 7 bases and J by 8 bases, with 15 bases left in between. This CDR3 contains 12 residues. The CDR3 protein is CSASRPPDEQFF. In DNA form, the CDR3 reads TGCAGCGCCTCCCGTCCGCCAGATGAGCAGTTCTTC.

V and J are TRBV3-1 (or the pseudogene TRBV3-2) and TRBJ2-5; D possibly matches TRBD1 or TRBD2 (5 bases each). The CDR3 has 14 residues. Trimming pared 10 bases from V and 2 bases from J, leaving 17 bases between. Germline CDR1 is LGHDT and CDR2 is YNNKEL (reference sequence). The CDR3 bases are TGTGCCATATCTCACCGGGGCGCACAAGAGACCCAGTACTTC. Its translation is CAISHRGAQETQYF.

The chain employs TRBV11-2 and TRBJ2-7; D unclear. Germline V gene lookup returns CDR1 SGHAT and CDR2 FQNNGV. Trimming pared 3 bases from V and 3 bases from J, leaving 6 bases between. This CDR3 region has 12 residues. Here the CDR3 DNA reads TGTGCCAGCAGCTTCTCCCTCTACGAGCAGTACTTC. Its protein product is CASSFSLYEQYF.

This chain uses TRBV5-5 with TRBJ1-2, with no clear D. The CDR3 runs 14 residues. Trimming took off 0 bases at V and 3 bases at J, with 9 bases between the two ends. CDR1 and CDR2 from the germline V gene are SGHKS and YYEKEE (reference sequence). CDR3 sequence (DNA): TGTGCCAGCAGCTTGGGAGGCTCCTACTATGGCTACACCTTC. Its protein is CASSLGGSYYGYTF.

This chain links TRBV6-6 with TRBJ1-5; the D gene is possibly TRBD1 (6 bases). The V gene's germline CDR1 is MNHNY and CDR2 SVGAGI (reference sequence). The CDR3 loop spans 13 amino acids. With 7 bases removed from V and 7 bases from J, the gap between germline ends came to 14 bases. For the CDR3, the DNA is TGTGCCAGCACCCGAGGGGGGGGGCAGCCCCAGCATTTT. Its protein is CASTRGGGQPQHF.

The chain joins TRBV10-3 to TRBJ2-2; 10 nucleotides align to TRBD1. The J segment lost 3 bases and the V segment lost 2 bases, leaving 12 bases of the junction unmatched. Germline-derived CDR1 and CDR2 are ENHRY and SYGVKD. This CDR3 spans 19 amino acids. The CDR3 spells CAISEPLSFGTGDTGELFF. The CDR3 coding sequence is TGTGCCATCAGTGAGCCCCTTTCTTTCGGGACAGGGGACACCGGGGAGCTGTTTTTT.

This clone is a singleton in its sample. J is TRBJ1-5 and V is TRBV6-5; D unclear. V shed 8 bases and J shed 2 bases, with 10 bases lying between them. CDR1 and CDR2 from the germline V gene are MNHEY and SVGAGI. The CDR3 has 13 amino acids. CDR3 bases: TGTGCCAGCGAGGGAATGGGCAATCAGCCCCAGCATTTT. It encodes CASEGMGNQPQHF.

The gene calls are TRBV4-2 and TRBJ1-2, with D possibly being TRBD1 (5 bases). The V and J ends lost 1 base and 1 base respectively, with 10 bases between them. The CDR3 has 15 amino acids. Germline CDR1 LGHNA, CDR2 YNFKEQ. CDR3 residues: CASSQGQRGNYGYTF. The CDR3 DNA is TGTGCCAGCAGCCAAGGGCAGAGGGGTAACTATGGCTACACCTTC.

The chain couples TRBV15 to TRBJ1-2; tentative D call: TRBD1 (6 bases). Looked up from germline, CDR1 is LNHNV and CDR2 is YYDKDF (reference sequence). V was pared by 0 bases and J by 5 bases, with 19 bases between. The CDR3 has 17 amino acids. The CDR3, as DNA: TGTGCCACCAGCAGAGATGGTAGTGGGGGGGCTCGGTATGGCTACACCTTC. It codes for CATSRDGSGGARYGYTF.

This rearrangement joins TRBV28 to TRBJ1-1; D gene ambiguous. Trimming left V 5 bases short and J 0 bases short, with 10 bases between. There are 14 residues in the CDR3. The germline V gene encodes CDR1 MDHEN and CDR2 SYDVKM. The CDR3 coding sequence is TGTGCCAGCAGTCCCCCTTCGGTGAACACTGAAGCTTTCTTT. The encoded protein is CASSPPSVNTEAFF.

The V gene is TRBV7-9, the J gene TRBJ1-2; unclear D gene. This CDR3 is 14 amino acids long. V was cut by 6 bases and J by 8 bases, with 19 bases left in between. Germline CDR1 SEHNR, CDR2 FQNEAQ (reference sequence). This chain's CDR3 is CASSYATVWRGYTF. The CDR3 DNA sequence: TGTGCCAGCAGTTATGCAACGGTCTGGAGGGGCTACACCTTC.